Below, 28 T cell receptor beta chains from the same sample are listed, as sequenced in a study of CD8 T cells in ankylosing spondylitis. Whole-study results and caveats: Among TCR beta sequences, a motif of several highly homologous variants appeared characteristic of ankylosing spondylitis blood.

TCRdb re-derived calls from the 5' RACE reads in MiXCR, one entry per CDR3 protein. The sample lists hundreds of thousands of distinct CDR3 sequences, 20% to 30% occurring once. No cognate antigen is known for these TCRs. The sequenced sample consisted of blood, either unsorted or a sorted T cell fraction (not recorded which). The receptors derive from a male donor with ankylosing spondylitis.

This chain links TRBV10-1 with TRBJ2-2; no clear D. The CDR3 contains 12 residues. Germline V gene data show CDR1 as WNHNN and CDR2 as SYGVQD (reference sequence). Trimming took off 4 bases at V and 8 bases at J, with 8 bases between the two ends. The CDR3 sequence: CASSGAMGELFF. The CDR3 DNA follows: TGCGCCAGCAGTGGGGCGATGGGGGAGCTGTTTTTT.

The chain carries TRBV5-1 and TRBJ1-1, with a weak D call TRBD1 (6 bases). The V gene lost 1 base and the J gene lost 1 base, with 11 bases spanning the gap. The CDR3 length is 15 residues. Germline V gene sequence: CDR1 SGHRS, CDR2 YFSETQ. CDR3 coding DNA: TGCGCCAGCAGCTTGCTGGACAGTGGGAACACTGAAGCTTTCTTT. Its protein is CASSLLDSGNTEAFF.

The chain couples TRBV9 to TRBJ2-3; TRBD1 matches 7 bases. Germline values: CDR1 SGDLS, CDR2 YYNGEE. With V trimmed by 0 bases and J by 0 bases, 1 base remained unmatched. This CDR3 is 15 amino acids long. As DNA, the CDR3 is TGTGCCAGCAGCGTAGGACAGGGAAGCACAGATACGCAGTATTTT. This codes for CASSVGQGSTDTQYF.

J is TRBJ2-1 and V is TRBV27; TRBD2 aligns across 9 bases. The V segment lost 4 bases and the J segment 8 bases; nucleotides outside the gene matches: 12. CDR3 length: 16 amino acids. Germline CDR1 reads MNHEY; CDR2 reads SMNVEV (reference sequence). CDR3 amino acids: CASSSPLGRGRDEQFF. DNA of the CDR3: TGTGCCAGCAGTTCCCCCCTGGGGCGCGGGAGGGATGAGCAGTTCTTC.

This sequence joins TRBV2 and TRBJ1-5; no definite D call. The germline gives CDR1 SNHLY, CDR2 FYNNEI. Trimming left V 3 bases short and J 0 bases short, with 6 bases between. This CDR3 contains 14 residues. CDR3 sequence: CASSDRSSNQPQHF. CDR3 sequence (DNA): TGTGCCAGCAGTGACAGATCTAGCAATCAGCCCCAGCATTTT.

This clonotype was detected only a few times. The chain combines TRBV10-3 with TRBJ2-1; possibly TRBD1 or TRBD2 for D (5 bases each). Trimming stripped 6 bases from V and 3 bases from J, with 12 bases between. The germline gives CDR1 ENHRY, CDR2 SYGVKD. This CDR3 comprises 14 residues. The CDR3 spells CAIRPLGDYNEQFF. The CDR3 coding sequence is TGTGCCATCAGGCCCTTGGGGGACTACAATGAGCAGTTCTTC.

Only one count was recorded for this clonotype. This rearrangement joins TRBV29-1 to TRBJ2-3; TRBD1 might be the D (5 bases). Germline CDR1 reads SQVTM; CDR2 reads ANQGSEA. The CDR3 has 13 amino acids. The V gene lost 4 bases and the J gene lost 6 bases, with 14 bases spanning the gap. CDR3 amino acids: CSVGGGVLDTQYF. The CDR3 bases are TGCAGCGTTGGGGGCGGCGTTCTGGATACGCAGTATTTT.

This clonotype was observed at least ten times. In DNA form, the CDR3 reads TGTGCCAGCTCCGAGGGACACCTCTATGGCTACACCTTC. Amino acid sequence: CASSEGHLYGYTF. The chain has TRBV12-3 or TRBV12-4 and TRBJ1-2; D perhaps matches TRBD1 (6 bases). The V end was cut by 8 bases, the J end by 4 bases, with 14 bases between. The length of the CDR3 is 13 residues.

This clonotype was counted between two and nine times. The chain couples TRBV20-1 to TRBJ1-4, with D possibly being TRBD1 (6 bases). Trimming left V 7 bases short and J 7 bases short, with 16 bases between. The CDR3 sequence is 13 residues long. The germline V gene encodes CDR1 DFQATT and CDR2 SNEGSKA (reference sequence). The CDR3 DNA sequence: TGCAGTGTTCCACAGGGTCTCGGTGAAAAACTGTTTTTT. Translating it yields CSVPQGLGEKLFF.

This clonotype was seen only a few times. The chain combines TRBV5-1 with TRBJ1-5; unclear D gene. V lost 1 base to trimming and J lost 11 bases, with 13 bases between them. Germline V lookup: CDR1 SGHRS, CDR2 YFSETQ. The CDR3 has 13 residues. The CDR3 is CASSLSPLSSQHF. DNA of the CDR3: TGCGCCAGCAGCTTGAGCCCCCTCTCATCCCAGCATTTT.

The sample holds a few counts of this clonotype. The rearrangement uses TRBV5-1 and TRBJ2-4; the D gene is possibly TRBD1 (5 bases). Per the germline V gene, CDR1 is SGHRS and CDR2 is YFSETQ. There are 15 residues in the CDR3. V was cut by 3 bases and J by 6 bases, with 16 bases left in between. CDR3 in DNA: TGCGCCAGCAGCTCAGGGCAGGGTATTGGAAACATTCAGTACTTC. Translation gives CASSSGQGIGNIQYF.

The chain employs TRBV12-3 or TRBV12-4 and TRBJ1-6; D is perhaps TRBD1 (6 bases). This CDR3 region has 14 residues. V gave up 2 bases and J gave up 9 bases, with 11 bases separating them. This CDR3 reads CASSLQGSGSPLHF. CDR3 sequence (DNA): TGTGCCAGCAGTTTACAGGGGTCGGGTTCACCCCTCCACTTT.

This clonotype occurred a few times. V is TRBV3-1 and J is TRBJ2-7, with D possibly called TRBD1 or TRBD2 (5 bases each). CDR3 length equals 16 residues. Germline assignment: CDR1 LGHDT and CDR2 YNNKEL (reference sequence). Trimming left V 1 base short and J 1 base short, with 14 bases between. CDR3 nucleotide sequence: TGTGCCAGCAGCCAAGGTCTCACCGGGACGTCCTACGAGCAGTACTTC. Its protein is CASSQGLTGTSYEQYF.

The sample holds a few counts of this clonotype. CDR3 loop: CASSPLGGGNTEAFF. The CDR3 nucleotides read TGCGCCAGCAGCCCCCTAGGGGGGGGGAACACTGAAGCTTTCTTT. The chain couples TRBV5-1 to TRBJ1-1, with a possible D match to TRBD1 (6 bases). The germline CDR1 and CDR2 sequences are SGHRS and YFSETQ. There are 15 residues in the CDR3. V gave up 4 bases and J gave up 1 base, with 14 bases separating them.

This clonotype is deemed medium-sized. A junction boundary mismatches the germline segment, possibly from a read error. The gene calls are TRBV3-1 and TRBJ2-2; weak D call: TRBD2 (5 bases). The CDR3 contains 15 residues. Looked up from germline, CDR1 is LGHDT and CDR2 is YNNKEL (reference sequence). The CDR3 sequence is CASSRDGAGSGELFF. The CDR3, as DNA: TGTGCCAGCAGCCGCGACGGCGCGGGCTCCGGAGAGCTGTTTTTT.

In this sample, this clonotype turned up many times. This chain links TRBV15 with TRBJ2-1, with 7 positions matching TRBD2. The V segment lost 0 bases and the J segment 0 bases; nucleotides outside the gene matches: 5. Germline assignment: CDR1 LNHNV and CDR2 YYDKDF (reference sequence). This CDR3 region has 17 residues. CDR3 sequence (DNA): TGTGCCACCAGCAGAGAGGGGGGGTATGGCTCCTACAATGAGCAGTTCTTC. It yields the protein CATSREGGYGSYNEQFF.

The gene calls are TRBV29-1 and TRBJ1-4, with 8 bases identical to TRBD1. CDR3 length: 14 amino acids. Germline V CDR1 and CDR2: SQVTM, ANQGSEA. Trimming cost V 4 bases and J 8 bases; bases outside gene matches: 9. The CDR3 sequence is CSVVGTGGSEKLFF. The CDR3 DNA is TGCAGCGTTGTGGGGACAGGCGGGTCCGAAAAACTGTTTTTT.

This clonotype was detected a few times. The chain carries TRBV6-5 and TRBJ2-2, with 8 bases fitting TRBD2. CDR3 length: 15 residues. CDR1 is MNHEY and CDR2 is SVGAGI in the germline V gene. Trimming at V came to 2 bases and at J to 5 bases, leaving 4 bases not matched to a gene. CDR3 bases: TGTGCCAGCAGTTACCCGGGAGGGAGAACCGGGGAGCTGTTTTTT. It specifies CASSYPGGRTGELFF.

This chain links TRBV20-1 with TRBJ2-5; 9 bases fit TRBD2. The V and J ends lost 3 bases and 2 bases, in that order; junction bases with no gene match: 4. The germline V gene encodes CDR1 DFQATT and CDR2 SNEGSKA (reference sequence). The CDR3 spans 14 residues. In nucleotides, the CDR3 is TGCAGTGCTAGTCGTCTAGCGGGACAAGAGACCCAGTACTTC. Its protein product is CSASRLAGQETQYF.

This clonotype was observed a handful of times. The chain is built from TRBV27 and TRBJ1-5, with no clear D. Per germline, CDR1 MNHEY and CDR2 SMNVEV (reference sequence). The CDR3 spans 14 residues. Trimming took off 4 bases at V and 0 bases at J, with 7 bases between the two ends. The CDR3 DNA reads as TGTGCCAGCAGTTGGACCTTTAGCAATCAGCCCCAGCATTTT. Amino acids: CASSWTFSNQPQHF.

The chain couples TRBV24-1 to TRBJ2-6; no clear D. The CDR3 extends over 15 amino acids. The V gene lost 10 bases and the J gene lost 5 bases, with 17 bases spanning the gap. The germline V gene encodes CDR1 KGHDR and CDR2 SFDVKD. CDR3 bases: TGTGCCACTTACAGTGTGCTTCGGAGGGCCAACGTCCTGACTTTC. Amino acids: CATYSVLRRANVLTF.

This clonotype has only a few counts. CDR3 in DNA: TGTGCCAGCAGCCACCGGGACGGTGGATTTTATGGCTACACCTTC. Amino acid sequence: CASSHRDGGFYGYTF. The genes are TRBV5-6 and TRBJ1-2; the D gene is possibly TRBD1 (5 bases). Per the germline V gene, CDR1 is SGHDT and CDR2 is YYEEEE. This CDR3 is 15 amino acids long. Trimming took 4 bases from V and 5 from J, leaving 18 bases between them.

The chain carries TRBV6-1 and TRBJ2-7, with a possible D match to TRBD1 (7 bases). Deletions cut 10 bases from V and 3 bases from J, with 19 bases between. Germline lookup yields CDR1 MNHNS and CDR2 SASEGT. The CDR3 runs to 14 residues. The CDR3 reads CANPDRRDDYEQYF. CDR3 sequence (DNA): TGTGCCAACCCGGACAGGAGGGACGACTACGAGCAGTACTTC.

The chain's CDR3 is CATSRDTNADTQYF. The CDR3 nucleotides are TGTGCCACCAGCAGGGACACGAACGCGGATACGCAGTATTTT. The chain is built from TRBV15 and TRBJ2-3; TRBD1 might be the D (5 bases). Germline CDR1 LNHNV, CDR2 YYDKDF (reference sequence). The CDR3 runs 14 residues. The V and J ends lost 3 bases and 6 bases respectively, with 13 bases between them.

This clonotype was recorded a few times. The chain couples TRBV5-1 to TRBJ2-2, with 8 bases lining up with TRBD1. Germline CDR1 SGHRS, CDR2 YFSETQ. The CDR3 extends over 15 amino acids. After removal of 6 bases from V and 4 bases from J, the junction contained 8 bases not matched to a gene. Here the CDR3 reads CASTRQGLPTGELFF. DNA of the CDR3: TGCGCCAGCACCCGACAGGGGTTACCCACCGGGGAGCTGTTTTTT.

The J gene is TRBJ2-1, the V gene TRBV24-1, with TRBD2 matching over 9 bases. Trimming at V came to 4 bases and at J to 8 bases, leaving 8 bases not matched to a gene. The length of the CDR3 is 15 residues. Germline CDR1 is KGHDR and CDR2 is SFDVKD. This CDR3 is CATSDPRVAGDEQFF. The DNA of the CDR3 is TGTGCCACCAGTGACCCCCGGGTAGCGGGAGATGAGCAGTTCTTC.

The chain couples TRBV30 to TRBJ2-1, with 8 nucleotides matching TRBD1. Germline trimming cut 7 bases from V and 2 bases from J; bases unmatched to any gene: 4. Germline V gives CDR1 GTSNPN, CDR2 SVGIG (reference sequence). The CDR3 is 13 amino acids. CDR3 amino acids: CALDRGTYNEQFF. In DNA form, the CDR3 reads TGTGCCTTAGACAGGGGCACCTACAATGAGCAGTTCTTC. Full variable domain (outside the CDR3, taken from reference TRBV30 and TRBJ2-1): SQTIHQWPATLVQPVGSPLSLECTVEGTSNPNLYWYRQAAGRGLQLLFYSVGIGQISSEVPQNLSASRPQDRQFILSSKKLLLSDSGFYLCALDRGTYNEQFFGPGTRLTVL.

This clonotype was picked up a small number of times. This chain connects TRBV9 to TRBJ1-1, with D perhaps TRBD1 (6 bases). With 2 bases removed from V and 4 bases from J, the gap between germline ends came to 9 bases. Germline V gene lookup returns CDR1 SGDLS and CDR2 YYNGEE. CDR3 length: 13 residues. The CDR3 sequence is CASSVAGATEAFF. The CDR3 DNA reads as TGTGCCAGCAGCGTCGCGGGGGCCACTGAAGCTTTCTTT.